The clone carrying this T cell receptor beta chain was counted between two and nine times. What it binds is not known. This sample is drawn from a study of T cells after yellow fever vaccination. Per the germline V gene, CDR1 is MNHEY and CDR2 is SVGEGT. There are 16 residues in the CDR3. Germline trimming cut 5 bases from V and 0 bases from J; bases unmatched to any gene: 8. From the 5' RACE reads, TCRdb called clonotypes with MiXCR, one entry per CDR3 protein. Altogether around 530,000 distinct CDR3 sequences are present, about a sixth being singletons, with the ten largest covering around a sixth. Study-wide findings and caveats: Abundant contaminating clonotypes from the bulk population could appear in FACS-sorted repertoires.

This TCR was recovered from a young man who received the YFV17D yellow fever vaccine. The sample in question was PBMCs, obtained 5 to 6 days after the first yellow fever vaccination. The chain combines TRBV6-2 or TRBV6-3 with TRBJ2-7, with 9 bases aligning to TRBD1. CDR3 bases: TGTGCCAGCAGTCCCCCGACAGGGGGATACTCCTACGAGCAGTACTTC. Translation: CASSPPTGGYSYEQYF.